The 10 T cell receptor beta chains below come from one sample, sequenced in a study of cytomegalovirus exposure and HLA in healthy donors. 60 Vbeta and 13 Jbeta primers were used in PCR. The data were produced by immunoSEQ multiplex PCR, yet TCRdb's version contains in-frame clones alone and is incomplete. The sample lists under 150,000 clones, around a tenth occurring once. The sample consisted of PBMCs. The receptor set was obtained from a male donor in good health and CMV-seronegative.

This clone was observed a handful of times. V gene TRBV7-3 combines with J gene TRBJ2-6; 7 positions agree with TRBD1. Germline CDR1 is SGHTA and CDR2 is FQGTGA. Germline trimming cut 5 bases from V and 0 bases from J; bases unmatched to any gene: 7. The CDR3 consists of 17 residues. The CDR3 DNA reads TGTGCCAGCAGCCCTCAGGGACAGAGCTCTGGGGCCAACGTCCTGACTTTC. Translating it yields CASSPQGQSSGANVLTF.

In its sample, this clone was seen a few times. The chain employs TRBV28 and TRBJ1-1; D uncertain. Per germline, CDR1 MDHEN and CDR2 SYDVKM. The CDR3 has 15 residues. With 4 bases removed from V and 0 bases from J, the gap between germline ends came to 12 bases. CDR3 residues: CASSSLVRLNTEAFF. CDR3 bases: TGTGCCAGCAGTTCCCTCGTCAGATTGAACACTGAAGCTTTCTTT.

This chain joins TRBV7-2 and TRBJ1-2, with TRBD1 as a possible D gene (5 bases). Germline V gene lookup returns CDR1 SGHTA and CDR2 FQGNSA. CDR3 size: 16 residues. V was trimmed by 1 base and J by 6 bases, leaving 18 bases between them. The CDR3, as DNA: TGTGCCAGCAGCTTAGAGGTCGCGGCAGGGAACCATGGCTACACCTTC. This translates into CASSLEVAAGNHGYTF.

This clone was detected a few times. V is TRBV27 and J is TRBJ1-1, with a possible D match to TRBD1 (6 bases). CDR3 size: 13 residues. The V end lost 4 bases, the J end lost 6 bases, and 12 bases lay between the germline ends. The germline CDR1 and CDR2 sequences are MNHEY and SMNVEV (reference sequence). CDR3 loop: CASSYREGPEAFF. The DNA for the CDR3 is TGTGCCAGCAGTTACAGGGAGGGCCCTGAAGCTTTCTTT.

This clone was detected a few times. The genes are TRBV28 and TRBJ1-5; 7 bases are a match to TRBD1. From germline, CDR1 is MDHEN and CDR2 SYDVKM. The V segment lost 5 bases and the J segment 3 bases; nucleotides outside the gene matches: 7. The CDR3 extends over 15 amino acids. CDR3 sequence: CASSTPGQANQPQHF. CDR3 nucleotide sequence: TGTGCCAGCAGTACCCCTGGACAGGCCAATCAGCCCCAGCATTTT.

The V and J genes are TRBV19 and TRBJ2-2, with TRBD1 matching over 7 bases. With V trimmed by 6 bases and J by 6 bases, 13 bases remained unmatched. The CDR3 contains 16 residues. The germline CDR1 and CDR2 sequences are LNHDA and SQIVND (reference sequence). CDR3 protein: CASRPGQLVRAGELFF. The CDR3 coding sequence is TGTGCCAGTAGGCCGGGACAGCTCGTAAGAGCCGGGGAGCTGTTTTTT.

The chain is built from TRBV4-3 and TRBJ2-7, with 9 bases that match TRBD1. The CDR3 totals 17 residues. From germline, CDR1 is LGHNA and CDR2 YSLEER. The junction had 10 bases not matched to a gene; V was cut back by 0 bases and J by 4 bases. The CDR3 DNA is TGCGCCAGCAGCCAAGAAGCTCCGGGACAGGGATTTTACGAGCAGTACTTC. It translates to CASSQEAPGQGFYEQYF.

This clone was detected only a few times. J is TRBJ2-3 and V is TRBV7-9, with 10 bases lining up with TRBD2. This CDR3 contains 18 residues. J was trimmed by 4 bases and V by 4 bases; bases with no gene match: 14. Looked up from germline, CDR1 is SEHNR and CDR2 is FQNEAQ (reference sequence). The CDR3 DNA is TGTGCCAGCAGCTCCAGTTGGGGGGCTAGCGGGGGTTCAGATACGCAGTATTTT. Translating it yields CASSSSWGASGGSDTQYF.

This chain connects TRBV18 to TRBJ1-1; D gene uncertain. Trimming removed 5 bases from V and 1 base from J, with 8 bases in between. The CDR3 runs to 13 residues. The germline CDR1 and CDR2 sequences are KGHSH and LQKENI. In nucleotides, the CDR3 is TGTGCCAGCTCAGAGGGTGGGAACACTGAAGCTTTCTTT. This codes for CASSEGGNTEAFF.

In its sample, this clone was seen a few times. The chain uses TRBV21-1 and TRBJ2-3; the DNA was not compared with TRBD2, the D call given in the table. TRBV21-1 is marked as a pseudogene. This CDR3 region has 19 residues. The CDR3: CASGRTETGGAGRADTQYF. DNA for the CDR3: TGTGCCAGCGGACGGACGGAGACGGGAGGAGCGGGTCGGGCAGATACGCAGTATTTT.